These 28 T cell receptor beta chains originate from one sample sequenced in a study of cytomegalovirus exposure and HLA in healthy donors. A multiplex PCR was run with 60 Vbeta primers and 13 Jbeta primers. Measured with immunoSEQ multiplex PCR; TCRdb has only the in-frame clones, and not every one. The sample yields roughly 160,000 clones, 77% seen once. The sequenced sample was PBMCs. The receptors originated from a man aged 30 to 45 in good health and CMV-seropositive.

The chain is built from TRBV29-1 and TRBJ2-5; possibly TRBD2 for D (7 bases). The CDR3 spans 13 residues. Germline V lookup: CDR1 SQVTM, CDR2 ANQGSEA. V was clipped by 6 bases and J by 4 bases, with 15 bases between them. The CDR3 here is CSVLWGGRETQYF. The DNA of the CDR3 is TGCAGCGTCCTATGGGGGGGCAGAGAGACCCAGTACTTC.

This clone appeared a few times. The chain has TRBV5-4 and TRBJ1-6, with D possibly matching TRBD1 (5 bases). Trimming took off 0 bases at V and 8 bases at J, with 15 bases between the two ends. The CDR3 consists of 16 residues. The germline CDR1 and CDR2 sequences are SGHNT and YYREEE (reference sequence). CDR3 sequence reads: CASSLAAQGWDSPLHF. The CDR3 region has the DNA TGTGCCAGCAGCTTGGCCGCCCAGGGCTGGGATTCACCCCTCCACTTT.

The CDR3 loop reads CASRGDSEAFF. For the CDR3, the DNA is TGCGCCAGCCGAGGGGACAGTGAAGCTTTCTTT. The rearrangement uses TRBV5-1 and TRBJ1-1; 7 bases align to TRBD1. The trim removed 7 bases at V and 7 bases at J, leaving 4 bases unmatched. CDR3 length equals 11 residues. Germline V gene sequence: CDR1 SGHRS, CDR2 YFSETQ.

CDR3 DNA sequence: TGTGCCAGTATTCGGAATCAGCCCCAGCATTTT. Translation gives CASIRNQPQHF. The gene calls are TRBV19 and TRBJ1-5; D ambiguous. CDR1 and CDR2 from the germline V gene are LNHDA and SQIVND (reference sequence). This CDR3 has 11 residues. Trimming shortened V by 7 bases and J by 4 bases, and 5 bases separated the two germline ends.

The V call is TRBV9, the J call TRBJ2-7; D is perhaps TRBD2 (5 bases). The germline gives CDR1 SGDLS, CDR2 YYNGEE. The V end was cut by 5 bases, the J end by 3 bases, with 15 bases between. This CDR3 contains 14 residues. As DNA, the CDR3 is TGTGCCAGCAGGGAGGTGGGTTCCGGCTACGAGCAGTACTTC. As protein: CASREVGSGYEQYF. Based on the CDR3 plus reference TRBV9 and TRBJ2-7, the full variable domain is DSGVTQTPKHLITATGQRVTLRCSPRSGDLSVYWYQQSLDQGLQFLIQYYNGEERAKGNILERFSAQQFPDLHSELNLSSLELGDSALYFCASREVGSGYEQYFGPGTRLTVT.

The chain uses TRBV20-1 and TRBJ2-3, with TRBD2 matching over 14 bases. CDR1 and CDR2 from the germline V gene are DFQATT and SNEGSKA (reference sequence). The CDR3 extends over 11 amino acids. The trim removed 7 bases at V and 14 bases at J, leaving 5 bases unmatched. CDR3 sequence reads: CSEKGLAGVYF. CDR3 nucleotides: TGCAGTGAAAAGGGACTAGCGGGGGTGTATTTT.

The chain links TRBV5-1 to TRBJ1-1, with D maybe TRBD1 (5 bases). Trimming left V 3 bases short and J 1 base short, with 10 bases between. Per germline, CDR1 SGHRS and CDR2 YFSETQ. The CDR3 runs 14 residues. The CDR3 is CASSYRGENTEAFF. CDR3 sequence (DNA): TGCGCCAGCAGCTACCGGGGGGAGAACACTGAAGCTTTCTTT.

This chain links TRBV18 with TRBJ1-3; D gene uncertain. The V gene's germline CDR1 is KGHSH and CDR2 LQKENI. The CDR3 runs 16 residues. Trimming removed 0 bases from V and 0 bases from J, with 9 bases in between. CDR3 DNA sequence: TGTGCCAGCTCACCACCGGGCAGGTCCTCTGGAAACACCATATATTTT. Its protein is CASSPPGRSSGNTIYF.

The chain is built from TRBV6-1 and TRBJ2-7, with a tentative D call TRBD2 (5 bases). The CDR3 consists of 15 residues. Deletions cut 1 base from V and 3 bases from J, with 13 bases between. Germline-derived CDR1 and CDR2 are MNHNS and SASEGT. The CDR3 bases are TGTGCCAGCAGTGAAGGCGAGGGATTGGGCTACGAGCAGTACTTC. It translates to CASSEGEGLGYEQYF.

This clone turned up a few times. The chain combines TRBV7-2 with TRBJ1-2; D is unclear. The V end was cut by 4 bases, the J end by 4 bases, with 7 bases between. Germline assignment: CDR1 SGHTA and CDR2 FQGNSA. The CDR3 is 12 amino acids. The CDR3 is CASSSSPYGYTF. The CDR3 DNA follows: TGTGCCAGCAGCTCAAGCCCCTATGGCTACACCTTC.

The sample holds one count of this clone. The germline gene is not matched at one end of the junction; a read error may be the cause. This chain joins TRBV7-8 and TRBJ1-1; a possible D gene is TRBD1 (5 bases). The CDR3 is made up of 14 amino acids. Germline values: CDR1 SGHVS, CDR2 FQNEAQ. CDR3 sequence reads: CASSLEGSRHEAFF. In DNA, the CDR3 is TGTGCCAGCAGTTTAGAGGGGTCGCGCCATGAAGCTTTCTTT.

The chain carries TRBV5-4 and TRBJ2-5; the D is unclear. In germline, CDR1 is SGHNT, CDR2 YYREEE (reference sequence). Trimming took off 4 bases at V and 5 bases at J, with 12 bases between the two ends. CDR3 length: 13 amino acids. CDR3 coding DNA: TGTGCCAGCAGCCCCCCAACAGAGGAGACCCAGTACTTC. Residues: CASSPPTEETQYF.

A few counts support this clone. The CDR3 DNA reads TGCGCCAGCAGCCAAGATCGGTTGGGCAGGGGCTATGGCTACACCTTC. Its translation: CASSQDRLGRGYGYTF. The gene calls are TRBV4-1 and TRBJ1-2, with D perhaps TRBD1 (6 bases). Trimming stripped 0 bases from V and 4 bases from J, with 15 bases between. From germline, CDR1 is MGHRA and CDR2 YSYEKL. This CDR3 spans 16 amino acids.

The chain uses TRBV7-3 and TRBJ2-2; D unresolved. CDR3 length: 14 amino acids. Trimming stripped 4 bases from V and 7 bases from J, with 13 bases between. Germline values: CDR1 SGHTA, CDR2 FQGTGA. CDR3 DNA: TGTGCCAGCAGCTCCTTGGCACCGAACGGGGAGCTGTTTTTT. Protein: CASSSLAPNGELFF.

The chain has TRBV6-1 and TRBJ2-4; possible D gene TRBD1, 6 bases. Trimming removed 3 bases at V and 4 bases at J, with 7 bases between. Germline V gene lookup returns CDR1 MNHNS and CDR2 SASEGT. The CDR3 consists of 13 residues. In nucleotides, the CDR3 is TGTGCCAGCAGTGAGCAGGGGAAAAACATTCAGTACTTC. It yields the protein CASSEQGKNIQYF.

The chain uses TRBV4-2 and TRBJ2-3; 7 nucleotides line up with TRBD2. The CDR3 totals 15 residues. The germline CDR1 and CDR2 sequences are LGHNA and YNFKEQ. Trimming took 3 bases from V and 4 from J; bases not matched to a gene: 7. The CDR3: CASSHSSLAADTQYF. The CDR3, as DNA: TGTGCCAGCAGCCATTCCAGCCTAGCGGCAGATACGCAGTATTTT.

J is TRBJ2-7 and V is TRBV10-3; 7 bases line up with TRBD1. The germline CDR1 and CDR2 sequences are ENHRY and SYGVKD. The V and J ends lost 4 bases and 3 bases, in that order; junction bases with no gene match: 6. The CDR3 totals 14 residues. Here the CDR3 reads CAISAGGDFYEQYF. The CDR3 DNA sequence: TGTGCCATCAGTGCAGGGGGTGACTTCTACGAGCAGTACTTC.

CDR3 in amino acids: CASSWTGGSSYEQYF. The CDR3 bases are TGCGCCAGCAGCTGGACAGGGGGATCCTCCTACGAGCAGTACTTC. The V and J genes are TRBV5-1 and TRBJ2-7; 10 bases are shared with TRBD1. The germline V gene has CDR1 SGHRS and CDR2 YFSETQ. The J segment lost 0 bases and the V segment lost 3 bases, leaving 3 bases of the junction unmatched. The CDR3 covers 15 residues. The full variable domain, completed using reference TRBV5-1 and TRBJ2-7, is KAGVTQTPRYLIKTRGQQVTLSCSPISGHRSVSWYQQTPGQGLQFLFEYFSETQRNKGNFPGRFSGRQFSNSRSEMNVSTLELGDSALYLCASSWTGGSSYEQYFGPGTRLTVT.

The J gene is TRBJ2-3, the V gene TRBV5-1; 7 nucleotides align to TRBD2. The junction had 7 bases not matched to a gene; V was cut back by 4 bases and J by 5 bases. CDR1 and CDR2 (germline): SGHRS, YFSETQ. The CDR3 totals 14 residues. Here the CDR3 DNA reads TGCGCCAGCAGCAGCGGGGAGCAGGGAGATACGCAGTATTTT. Encoded protein: CASSSGEQGDTQYF.

This clone came up a few times. This sequence joins TRBV9 and TRBJ2-1; maybe TRBD1 (6 bases). Trimming shortened V by 0 bases and J by 8 bases, and 12 bases separated the two germline ends. The germline CDR1 and CDR2 sequences are SGDLS and YYNGEE. The CDR3 runs to 14 residues. The CDR3 bases are TGTGCCAGCAGCGTAGATAACAGGGCCCATGAGCAGTTCTTC. This codes for CASSVDNRAHEQFF.

The chain employs TRBV4-3 and TRBJ2-7, with 8 positions matching TRBD1. V lost 2 bases and J lost 4; bases outside the gene matches: 4. The CDR3 contains 14 residues. Per the germline V gene, CDR1 is LGHNA and CDR2 is YSLEER. This CDR3 is CASSQSTGVYEQYF. The CDR3 DNA reads TGCGCCAGCAGCCAATCGACAGGGGTTTACGAGCAGTACTTC.

The chain carries TRBV27 and TRBJ2-7, with TRBD1 matching over 10 bases. Germline CDR1 reads MNHEY; CDR2 reads SMNVEV (reference sequence). V gave up 5 bases and J gave up 2 bases; unmatched junction bases: 12. The CDR3 consists of 17 residues. CDR3 bases: TGTGCCAGCAGTACCCGACCCGGGACAGGGGTCCCCTACGAGCAGTACTTC. Translated: CASSTRPGTGVPYEQYF.

This clone came up a few times. The chain uses TRBV7-7 and TRBJ2-7; 7 positions match TRBD1. Germline trimming cut 3 bases from V and 3 bases from J; bases unmatched to any gene: 5. Germline V lookup: CDR1 SSHAT, CDR2 FNYEAQ (reference sequence). The CDR3 spans 14 residues. CDR3 coding DNA: TGTGCCAGCAGCTTGAATTCAGGGGGCTACGAGCAGTACTTC. Translation: CASSLNSGGYEQYF.

The table lists this clone with a few counts. The rearrangement uses TRBV25-1 and TRBJ2-7; a weak D match, TRBD1 (6 bases). Trimming removed 1 base at V and 5 bases at J, with 18 bases between. The CDR3 spans 16 residues. Germline V CDR1 and CDR2: MGHDK, SYGVNS. The CDR3 reads CASSESGGQLNHEQYF. DNA of the CDR3: TGTGCCAGCAGTGAATCGGGTGGACAGCTTAACCACGAGCAGTACTTC.

V is TRBV19 and J is TRBJ2-7, with D possibly TRBD1 on 6 matching bases. Per the germline V gene, CDR1 is LNHDA and CDR2 is SQIVND (reference sequence). With 7 bases removed from V and 1 base from J, the gap between germline ends came to 8 bases. This CDR3 is built from 12 residues. The CDR3 DNA reads TGTGCCAGTACCGGACAGTCCTACGAGCAGTACTTC. Protein sequence: CASTGQSYEQYF.

This clone appeared a single time. This chain joins TRBV6-1 and TRBJ2-7, with D tentatively TRBD2 (5 bases). The V end lost 8 bases, the J end lost 5 bases, and 19 bases lay between the germline ends. Germline loops: CDR1 MNHNS, CDR2 SASEGT. The CDR3 extends over 14 amino acids. CDR3 nucleotides: TGTGCCAGCGCCCGAAGGGAGACTGTTGACGAGCAGTACTTC. Residues: CASARRETVDEQYF.

The rearrangement links TRBV6-6 to TRBJ2-3; TRBD2 agrees at 8 bases. The ends lost 5 bases at V and 0 bases at J; junction bases unmatched: 7. CDR1 and CDR2 (germline): MNHNY, SVGAGI (reference sequence). The CDR3 covers 16 residues. In nucleotides, the CDR3 is TGTGCCAGCAGTACCCAGCGGGGGCCGAGCACAGATACGCAGTATTTT. It specifies CASSTQRGPSTDTQYF.

The chain combines TRBV7-2 with TRBJ2-3; 7 bases are a match to TRBD1. Per germline, CDR1 SGHTA and CDR2 FQGNSA. This CDR3 is built from 14 residues. The J segment lost 6 bases and the V segment lost 2 bases, leaving 5 bases of the junction unmatched. The CDR3 loop is CASSLFLTGDTQYF. DNA for the CDR3: TGTGCCAGCAGCTTATTTCTGACAGGGGATACGCAGTATTTT.